Listed below are T cell receptor beta chains from one sample, sequenced in a study of immune cell composition in non-small cell lung cancer. Profiling relied on immunoSEQ multiplex PCR, and the TCRdb table lists in-frame clones only, not all of them. The sample consists of more than 3,000 clones, over 60% of them appearing once. Sequences were obtained from non-adjacent lung tissue. These receptors were taken from a human donor with non-small cell lung cancer. The donor label of this sample is uncertain. CDR3s include the opening cysteine and the closing phenylalanine or tryptophan. A D gene is named only where the DNA matches it firmly. Size is stated for part of the rows, as once, few or many counts, or as a class when the clone is expanded.

CDR3 DNA: TGCAGCGTGGGAAGACAGGGGGCTAATACGCAGTATTTT
CDR3 protein: CSVGRQGANTQYF
clone size: NA
D gene: TRBD1
J gene: TRBJ2-3
V gene: TRBV29-1

CDR3 DNA: TGTGCCAGCAGTCCCCGGGGGGGGGCGAACTATGGCTACACCTTC
CDR3 protein: CASSPRGGANYGYTF
clone size: NA
D gene: NA
J gene: TRBJ1-2
V gene: TRBV27

CDR3 DNA: TGTGCCAGCAGTTTACTGCCAGGCAATCAGCCCCAGCATTTT
CDR3 protein: CASSLLPGNQPQHF
clone size: few
D gene: NA
J gene: TRBJ1-5
V gene: TRBV27

CDR3 DNA: TGTGCCAGCTCGGAGGCCCCTGGGGATTCACCCCTCCACTTT
CDR3 protein: CASSEAPGDSPLHF
clone size: NA
D gene: NA
J gene: TRBJ1-6
V gene: TRBV18

CDR3 DNA: TGCGCCAGCAGCCAAGATTGGGTCGGGCAGGGGGCGGCCTATGGCTACACCTTC
CDR3 protein: CASSQDWVGQGAAYGYTF
clone size: once
D gene: TRBD1
J gene: TRBJ1-2
V gene: TRBV4-3

CDR3 DNA: TGTGCCAGCAGTCCTACAGGGTTAGGGCAGGAAAAACTGTTTTTT
CDR3 protein: CASSPTGLGQEKLFF
clone size: NA
D gene: NA
J gene: TRBJ1-4
V gene: TRBV28

CDR3 DNA: TGTGCCAGCAGCCAAAACGCGGGACAGAGCTCCTACAATGAGCAGTTCTTC
CDR3 protein: CASSQNAGQSSYNEQFF
clone size: few
D gene: NA
J gene: TRBJ2-1
V gene: TRBV7-6

CDR3 DNA: TGTGCCATCAGTGAGCCGGGACAGGGTTTGACTGAAGCTTTCTTT
CDR3 protein: CAISEPGQGLTEAFF
clone size: NA
D gene: TRBD1
J gene: TRBJ1-1
V gene: TRBV10-3

CDR3 DNA: TGTGCCAGCAGTCCCCCTGGCGGGAGGGACGGGGCCAACGTCCTGACTTTC
CDR3 protein: CASSPPGGRDGANVLTF
clone size: NA
D gene: TRBD2
J gene: TRBJ2-6
V gene: TRBV28

CDR3 DNA: TGTGCCAGCAGCTCCGACAGGGGTTCCTACGAGCAGTACTTC
CDR3 protein: CASSSDRGSYEQYF
clone size: NA
D gene: TRBD1
J gene: TRBJ2-7
V gene: TRBV28

CDR3 DNA: TGTGCCAGCAGCGAAGGGCGGGACAGGGCGGGCTACACCTTC
CDR3 protein: CASSEGRDRAGYTF
clone size: few
D gene: TRBD1
J gene: TRBJ1-2
V gene: TRBV2

CDR3 DNA: TGTGCCAGCAGCAAAGCCCGCCTTGCAGGGGGCGAGGGCTGGTTTCAGCCCCAGCATTTT
CDR3 protein: CASSKARLAGGEGWFQPQHF
clone size: NA
D gene: NA
J gene: TRBJ1-5
V gene: TRBV21-1

CDR3 DNA: TGTGCCAGCAGCCATACGCTATACAATGAGCAGTTCTTC
CDR3 protein: CASSHTLYNEQFF
clone size: few
D gene: NA
J gene: TRBJ2-1
V gene: TRBV11-3

CDR3 DNA: TGTGCCAGCAGCTTAGCGGGAGGGGGTGACTCCTTCCCCTACGAGCAGTACTTC
CDR3 protein: CASSLAGGGDSFPYEQYF
clone size: NA
D gene: NA
J gene: TRBJ2-7
V gene: TRBV7-2

CDR3 DNA: TGTGCCAGCGGACTCATAGCCGGGGGGACTGAAGCTTTCTTT
CDR3 protein: CASGLIAGGTEAFF
clone size: few
D gene: NA
J gene: TRBJ1-1
V gene: TRBV28

CDR3 DNA: TGCGCCAGCAGTGAGTCGAGCAGGGCATGGGACGAGCAGTACTTC
CDR3 protein: CASSESSRAWDEQYF
clone size: NA
D gene: NA
J gene: TRBJ2-7
V gene: TRBV10-2

CDR3 DNA: TGTGCCAGCAGCGTAGTGGGCGGGAGAGGCCACAATGAGCAGTTCTTC
CDR3 protein: CASSVVGGRGHNEQFF
clone size: NA
D gene: TRBD2
J gene: TRBJ2-1
V gene: TRBV9

CDR3 DNA: TGTGCCAGCAGGGCCCTCTCGTCAGGGGAGCTGTTTTTT
CDR3 protein: CASRALSSGELFF
clone size: NA
D gene: NA
J gene: TRBJ2-2
V gene: TRBV11-2

CDR3 DNA: TGTGCCAGCAAGGAGCGGGAAGCCGGGGAGCTGTTTTTT
CDR3 protein: CASKEREAGELFF
clone size: NA
D gene: TRBD2
J gene: TRBJ2-2
V gene: TRBV6-4

CDR3 DNA: TGTGCCAGCAGCCCTCCCCGGGGGAGAAACACCATATATTTT
CDR3 protein: CASSPPRGRNTIYF
clone size: NA
D gene: NA
J gene: TRBJ1-3
V gene: TRBV28

CDR3 DNA: TGTGCCAGCTCACTTCAACCGGGACAGGGGTACAATGAGCAGTTCTTC
CDR3 protein: CASSLQPGQGYNEQFF
clone size: NA
D gene: TRBD1
J gene: TRBJ2-1
V gene: TRBV18

CDR3 DNA: TGCGCCAGCAGCAACGGGGGGCCGGAGGCTTTCTTT
CDR3 protein: CASSNGGPEAFF
clone size: NA
D gene: NA
J gene: TRBJ1-1
V gene: TRBV10-2

CDR3 DNA: TGTGCCAGCAGCTTAGGGTCCGACAGGGACCATGGCTACACCTTC
CDR3 protein: CASSLGSDRDHGYTF
clone size: NA
D gene: TRBD1
J gene: TRBJ1-2
V gene: TRBV11-3

CDR3 DNA: TGTGCCAGTAGCCCCCTAGGGACAGGCTCGGGTGAGCAGTACTTC
CDR3 protein: CASSPLGTGSGEQYF
clone size: NA
D gene: TRBD1
J gene: TRBJ2-7
V gene: TRBV19